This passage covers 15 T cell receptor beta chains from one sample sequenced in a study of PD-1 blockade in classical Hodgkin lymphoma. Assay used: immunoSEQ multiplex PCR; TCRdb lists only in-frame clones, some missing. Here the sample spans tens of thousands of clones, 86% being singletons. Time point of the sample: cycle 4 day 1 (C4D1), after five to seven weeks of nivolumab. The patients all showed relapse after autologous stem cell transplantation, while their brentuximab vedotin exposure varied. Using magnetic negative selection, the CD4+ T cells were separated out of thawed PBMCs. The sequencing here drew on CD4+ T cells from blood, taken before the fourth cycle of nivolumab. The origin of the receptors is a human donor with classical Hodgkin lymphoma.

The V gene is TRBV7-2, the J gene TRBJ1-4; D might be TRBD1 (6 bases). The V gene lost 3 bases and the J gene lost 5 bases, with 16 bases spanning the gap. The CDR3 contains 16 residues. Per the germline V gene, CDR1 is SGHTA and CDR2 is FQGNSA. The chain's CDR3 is CASSLSMGRGNEKLFF. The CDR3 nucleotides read TGTGCCAGCAGCTTGAGTATGGGGAGGGGGAATGAAAAACTGTTTTTT. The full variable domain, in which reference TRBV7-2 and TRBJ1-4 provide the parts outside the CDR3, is GAGVSQSPSNKVTEKGKDVELRCDPISGHTALYWYRQSLGQGLEFLIYFQGNSAPDKSGLPSDRFSAERTGGSVSTLTIQRTQQEDSAVYLCASSLSMGRGNEKLFFGSGTQLSVL.

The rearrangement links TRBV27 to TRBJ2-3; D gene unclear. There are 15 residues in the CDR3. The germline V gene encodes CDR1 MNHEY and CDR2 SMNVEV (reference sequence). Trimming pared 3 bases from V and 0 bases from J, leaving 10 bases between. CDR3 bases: TGTGCCAGCAGTTTCCGATGGATTAGCACAGATACGCAGTATTTT. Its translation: CASSFRWISTDTQYF.

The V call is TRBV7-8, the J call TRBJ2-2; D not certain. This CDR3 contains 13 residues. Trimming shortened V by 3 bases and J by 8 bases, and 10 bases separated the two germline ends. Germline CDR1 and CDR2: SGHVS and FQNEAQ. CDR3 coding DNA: TGTGCCAGCAGCTTCGTCCCGTTGGGGGAGCTGTTTTTT. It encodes CASSFVPLGELFF.

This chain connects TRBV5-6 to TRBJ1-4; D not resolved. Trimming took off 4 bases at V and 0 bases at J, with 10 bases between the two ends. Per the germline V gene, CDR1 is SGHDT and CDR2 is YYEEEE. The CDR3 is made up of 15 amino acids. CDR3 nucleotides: TGTGCCAGCAGCCAAGGGCCAACAACTAATGAAAAACTGTTTTTT. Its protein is CASSQGPTTNEKLFF.

In DNA, the CDR3 is TGTGCCAGCAGTGAAGAAGTACAACCCTACTACGAGCAGTACTTC. Its protein product is CASSEEVQPYYEQYF. This rearrangement joins TRBV6-1 to TRBJ2-7; D uncertain. The CDR3 contains 15 residues. The germline V gene has CDR1 MNHNS and CDR2 SASEGT. Trimming took off 1 base at V and 3 bases at J, with 13 bases between the two ends.

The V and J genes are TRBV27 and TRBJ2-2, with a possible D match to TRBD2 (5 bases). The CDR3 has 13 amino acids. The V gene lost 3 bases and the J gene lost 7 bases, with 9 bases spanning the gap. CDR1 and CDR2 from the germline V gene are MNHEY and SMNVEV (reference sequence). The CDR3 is CASSFGIGGELFF. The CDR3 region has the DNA TGTGCCAGCAGTTTCGGGATAGGCGGGGAGCTGTTTTTT.

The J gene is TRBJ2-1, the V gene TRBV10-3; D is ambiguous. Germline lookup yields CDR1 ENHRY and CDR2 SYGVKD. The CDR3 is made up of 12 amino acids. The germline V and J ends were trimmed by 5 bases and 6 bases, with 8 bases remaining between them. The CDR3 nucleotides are TGTGCCATCAGTCTGGGGTCCAATGAGCAGTTCTTC. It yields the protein CAISLGSNEQFF.

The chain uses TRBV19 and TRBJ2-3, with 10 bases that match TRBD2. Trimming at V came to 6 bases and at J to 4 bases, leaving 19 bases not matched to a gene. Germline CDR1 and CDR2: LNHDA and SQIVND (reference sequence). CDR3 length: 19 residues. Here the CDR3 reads CASSPGQGSGRAVPDTQYF. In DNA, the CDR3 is TGTGCCAGTAGCCCAGGACAGGGAAGCGGGAGGGCCGTCCCAGATACGCAGTATTTT.

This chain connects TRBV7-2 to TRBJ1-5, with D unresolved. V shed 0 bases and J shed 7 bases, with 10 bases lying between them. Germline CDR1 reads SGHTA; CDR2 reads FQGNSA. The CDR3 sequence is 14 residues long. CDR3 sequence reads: CASSLAKVIQPQHF. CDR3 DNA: TGTGCCAGCAGCTTAGCCAAGGTGATCCAGCCCCAGCATTTT. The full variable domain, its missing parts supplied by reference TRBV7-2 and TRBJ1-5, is GAGVSQSPSNKVTEKGKDVELRCDPISGHTALYWYRQSLGQGLEFLIYFQGNSAPDKSGLPSDRFSAERTGGSVSTLTIQRTQQEDSAVYLCASSLAKVIQPQHFGDGTRLSIL.

CDR3 sequence: CASSSSDRGTDTQYF. The CDR3 nucleotides are TGCGCCAGCAGCTCCTCGGACAGGGGGACAGATACGCAGTATTTT. The gene calls are TRBV5-1 and TRBJ2-3; 10 bases align to TRBD1. CDR1 is SGHRS, CDR2 YFSETQ, per germline. The CDR3 covers 15 residues. V lost 3 bases and J lost 3; bases outside the gene matches: 4.

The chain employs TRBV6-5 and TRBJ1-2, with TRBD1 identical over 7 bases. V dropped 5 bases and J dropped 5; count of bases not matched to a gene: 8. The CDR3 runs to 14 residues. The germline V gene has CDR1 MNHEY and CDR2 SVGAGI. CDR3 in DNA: TGTGCCAGCAGTCGCGACAGGGCTCGGTATGGCTACACCTTC. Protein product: CASSRDRARYGYTF.

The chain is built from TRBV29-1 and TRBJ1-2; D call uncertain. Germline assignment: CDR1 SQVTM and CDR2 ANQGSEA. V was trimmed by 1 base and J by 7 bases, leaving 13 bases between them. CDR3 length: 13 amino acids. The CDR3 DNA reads TGCAGCGTTGAAGGAGGATTCGTCCTTGGCTACACCTTC. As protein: CSVEGGFVLGYTF.

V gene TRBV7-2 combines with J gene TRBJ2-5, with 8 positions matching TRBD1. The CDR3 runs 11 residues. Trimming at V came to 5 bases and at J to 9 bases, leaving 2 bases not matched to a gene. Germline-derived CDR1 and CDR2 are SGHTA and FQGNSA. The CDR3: CASSRGQAQYF. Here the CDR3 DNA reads TGTGCCAGCAGCCGGGGACAGGCCCAGTACTTC.

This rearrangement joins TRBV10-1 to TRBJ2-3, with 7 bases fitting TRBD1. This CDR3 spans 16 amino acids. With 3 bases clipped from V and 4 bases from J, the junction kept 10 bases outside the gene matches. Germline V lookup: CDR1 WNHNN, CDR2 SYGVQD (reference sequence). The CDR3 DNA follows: TGCGCCAGCAGTGACCAACAGGGGATTGTGGCAGATACGCAGTATTTT. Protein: CASSDQQGIVADTQYF.

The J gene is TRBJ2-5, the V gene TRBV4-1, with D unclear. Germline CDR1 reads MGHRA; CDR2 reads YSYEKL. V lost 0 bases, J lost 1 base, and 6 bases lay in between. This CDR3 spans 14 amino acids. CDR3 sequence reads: CASSQDGSQETQYF. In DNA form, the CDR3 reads TGCGCCAGCAGCCAAGATGGCAGCCAAGAGACCCAGTACTTC.